This T cell receptor (beta chain) was obtained from a study of CD8+ T cells in alopecia areata. In the study overall: Tofacitinib dosing lasted 6 to 18 months, which was then followed by 6 months off drug.

This clone was seen more than once but under ten times. Trimming shortened V by 4 bases and J by 2 bases, and 13 bases separated the two germline ends. Germline V lookup: CDR1 SGHRS, CDR2 YFSETQ. The CDR3 spans 14 residues. cDNA reverse transcribed from extracted RNA served as the sequencing template. This table comes from immunoSEQ multiplex PCR, and its TCRdb copy is limited to in-frame clones, with some not included. Of approximately 66,000 clones in the sample, under 75% are singletons; the top ten hold roughly a sixth. The V gene is TRBV5-1, the J gene TRBJ2-7; tentatively, D is TRBD1 (6 bases). The specimen comprised CD8+ T cells sorted from blood, sampled at week 0. This TCR was recovered from a human donor with alopecia areata. In nucleotides, the CDR3 is TGCGCCAGCAGCCCTGGGGACACTACCTACGAGCAGTACTTC. It yields the protein CASSPGDTTYEQYF.